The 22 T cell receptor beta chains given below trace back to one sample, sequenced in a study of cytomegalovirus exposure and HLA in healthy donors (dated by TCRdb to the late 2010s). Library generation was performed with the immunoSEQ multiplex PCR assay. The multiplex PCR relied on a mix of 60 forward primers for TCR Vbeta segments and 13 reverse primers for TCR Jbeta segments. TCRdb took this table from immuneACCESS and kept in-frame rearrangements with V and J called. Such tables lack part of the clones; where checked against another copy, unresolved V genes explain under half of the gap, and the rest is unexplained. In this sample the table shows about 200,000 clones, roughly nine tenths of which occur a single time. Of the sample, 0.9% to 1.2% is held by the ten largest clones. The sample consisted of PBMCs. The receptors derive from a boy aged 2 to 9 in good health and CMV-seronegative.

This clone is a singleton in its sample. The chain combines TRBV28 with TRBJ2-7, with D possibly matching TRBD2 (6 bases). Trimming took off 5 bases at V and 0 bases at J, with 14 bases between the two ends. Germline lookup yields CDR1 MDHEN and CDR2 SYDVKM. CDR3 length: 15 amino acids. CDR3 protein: CASSPEAGSSYEQYF. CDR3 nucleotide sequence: TGTGCCAGCAGTCCCGAGGCGGGGAGCTCCTACGAGCAGTACTTC.

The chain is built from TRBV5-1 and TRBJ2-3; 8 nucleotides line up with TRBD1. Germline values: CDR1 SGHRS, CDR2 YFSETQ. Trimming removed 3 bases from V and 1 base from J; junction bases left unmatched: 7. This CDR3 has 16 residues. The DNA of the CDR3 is TGCGCCAGCAGCTGGGGCCGGGACAGGCGCACAGATACGCAGTATTTT. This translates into CASSWGRDRRTDTQYF.

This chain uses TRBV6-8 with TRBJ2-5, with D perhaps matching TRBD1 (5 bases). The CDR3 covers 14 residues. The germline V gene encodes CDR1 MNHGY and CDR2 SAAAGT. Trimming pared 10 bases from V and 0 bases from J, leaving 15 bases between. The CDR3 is CANPTETYQETQYF. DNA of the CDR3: TGTGCCAACCCGACAGAGACGTACCAAGAGACCCAGTACTTC.

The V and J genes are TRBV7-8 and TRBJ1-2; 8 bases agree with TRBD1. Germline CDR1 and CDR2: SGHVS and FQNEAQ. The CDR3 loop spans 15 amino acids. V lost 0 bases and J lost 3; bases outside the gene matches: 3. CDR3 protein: CASSLAAGGDYGYTF. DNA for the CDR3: TGTGCCAGCAGCTTAGCGGCAGGGGGCGACTATGGCTACACCTTC. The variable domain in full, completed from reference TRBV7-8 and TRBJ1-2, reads GAGVSQSPRYKVAKRGQDVALRCDPISGHVSLFWYQQALGQGPEFLTYFQNEAQLDKSGLPSDRFFAERPEGSVSTLKIQRTQQEDSAVYLCASSLAAGGDYGYTFGSGTRLTVV.

Here the CDR3 reads CASSDAAGLSYEQYF. DNA of the CDR3: TGTGCCAGCAGTGACGCCGCGGGCCTCTCCTACGAGCAGTACTTC. The V and J genes are TRBV6-1 and TRBJ2-7, with a tentative D call TRBD2 (5 bases). The V gene's germline CDR1 is MNHNS and CDR2 SASEGT. This CDR3 comprises 15 residues. The V and J ends lost 3 bases and 0 bases respectively, with 12 bases between them.

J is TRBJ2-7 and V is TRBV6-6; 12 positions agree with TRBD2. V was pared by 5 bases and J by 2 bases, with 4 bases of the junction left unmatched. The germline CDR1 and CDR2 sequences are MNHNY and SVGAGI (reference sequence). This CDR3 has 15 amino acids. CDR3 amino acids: CASSPTSGGPYEQYF. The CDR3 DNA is TGTGCCAGCAGTCCGACTAGCGGGGGCCCCTACGAGCAGTACTTC.

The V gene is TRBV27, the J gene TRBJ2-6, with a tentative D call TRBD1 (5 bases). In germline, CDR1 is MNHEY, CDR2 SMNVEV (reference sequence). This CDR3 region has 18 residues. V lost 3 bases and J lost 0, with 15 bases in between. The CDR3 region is CASSFLGLRGSGANVLTF. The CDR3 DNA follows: TGTGCCAGCAGTTTTTTGGGGCTTAGGGGCTCTGGGGCCAACGTCCTGACTTTC.

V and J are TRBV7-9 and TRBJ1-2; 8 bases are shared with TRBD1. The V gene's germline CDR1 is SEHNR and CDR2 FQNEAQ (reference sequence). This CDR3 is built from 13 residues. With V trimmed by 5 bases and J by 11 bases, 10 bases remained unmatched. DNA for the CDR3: TGTGCCAGCAGCGGCAGGGGGCGGGTAGGGTACACCTTC. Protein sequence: CASSGRGRVGYTF. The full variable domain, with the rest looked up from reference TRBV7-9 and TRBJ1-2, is DTGVSQNPRHKITKRGQNVTFRCDPISEHNRLYWYRQTLGQGPEFLTYFQNEAQLEKSRLLSDRFSAERPKGSFSTLEIQRTEQGDSAMYLCASSGRGRVGYTFGSGTRLTVV.

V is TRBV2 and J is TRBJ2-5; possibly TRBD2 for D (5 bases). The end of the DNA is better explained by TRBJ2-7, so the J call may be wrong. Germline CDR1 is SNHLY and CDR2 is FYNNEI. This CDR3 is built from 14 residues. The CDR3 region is CASSEVPRGNEQYF. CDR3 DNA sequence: TGTGCCAGCAGTGAGGTCCCCAGAGGGAACGAGCAGTACTTC.

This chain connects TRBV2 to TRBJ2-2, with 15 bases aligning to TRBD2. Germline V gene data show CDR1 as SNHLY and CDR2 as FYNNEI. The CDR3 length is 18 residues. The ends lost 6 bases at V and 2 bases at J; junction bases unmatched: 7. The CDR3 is CASSWGLAGGHNTGELFF. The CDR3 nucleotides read TGTGCCAGCAGCTGGGGACTAGCGGGAGGCCACAACACCGGGGAGCTGTTTTTT.

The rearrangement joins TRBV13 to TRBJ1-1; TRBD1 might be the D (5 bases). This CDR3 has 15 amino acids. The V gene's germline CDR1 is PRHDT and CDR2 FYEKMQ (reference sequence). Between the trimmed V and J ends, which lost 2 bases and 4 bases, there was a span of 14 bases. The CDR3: CASSLSQGGGTEAFF. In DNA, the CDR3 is TGTGCCAGCAGCTTAAGCCAGGGTGGTGGCACTGAAGCTTTCTTT.

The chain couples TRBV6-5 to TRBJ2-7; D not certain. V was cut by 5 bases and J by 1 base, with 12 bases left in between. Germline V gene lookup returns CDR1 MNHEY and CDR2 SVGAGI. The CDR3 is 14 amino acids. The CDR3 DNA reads TGTGCCAGCAGTGAAAATGCCAGGTCCTACGAGCAGTACTTC. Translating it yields CASSENARSYEQYF.

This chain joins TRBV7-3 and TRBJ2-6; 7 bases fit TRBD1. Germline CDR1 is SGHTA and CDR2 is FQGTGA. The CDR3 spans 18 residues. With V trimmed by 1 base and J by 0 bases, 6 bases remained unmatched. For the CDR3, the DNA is TGTGCCAGCAGCTTAAAATATCGGGACAGCTCTGGGGCCAACGTCCTGACTTTC. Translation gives CASSLKYRDSSGANVLTF.

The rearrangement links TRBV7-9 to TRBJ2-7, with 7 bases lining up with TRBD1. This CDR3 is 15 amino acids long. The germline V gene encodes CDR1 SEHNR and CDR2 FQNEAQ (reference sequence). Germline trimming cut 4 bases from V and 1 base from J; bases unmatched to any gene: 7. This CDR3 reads CASSSWDRSSYEQYF. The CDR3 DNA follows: TGTGCCAGCAGCTCGTGGGACAGAAGTTCCTACGAGCAGTACTTC.

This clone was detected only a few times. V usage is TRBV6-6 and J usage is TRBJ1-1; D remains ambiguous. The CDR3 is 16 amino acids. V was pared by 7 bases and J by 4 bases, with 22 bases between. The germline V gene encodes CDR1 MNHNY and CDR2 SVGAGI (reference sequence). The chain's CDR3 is CASKSAGGSSVTEAFF. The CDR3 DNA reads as TGTGCCAGCAAATCCGCGGGCGGTAGTTCGGTCACTGAAGCTTTCTTT.

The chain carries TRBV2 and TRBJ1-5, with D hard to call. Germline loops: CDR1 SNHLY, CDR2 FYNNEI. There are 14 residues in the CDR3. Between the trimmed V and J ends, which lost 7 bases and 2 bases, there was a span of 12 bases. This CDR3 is CASMGGSGNQPQHF. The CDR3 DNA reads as TGTGCCAGCATGGGAGGGAGTGGCAATCAGCCCCAGCATTTT. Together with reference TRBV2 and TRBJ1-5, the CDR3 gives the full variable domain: EPEVTQTPSHQVTQMGQEVILRCVPISNHLYFYWYRQILGQKVEFLVSFYNNEISEKSEIFDDQFSVERPDGSNFTLKIRSTKLEDSAMYFCASMGGSGNQPQHFGDGTRLSIL.

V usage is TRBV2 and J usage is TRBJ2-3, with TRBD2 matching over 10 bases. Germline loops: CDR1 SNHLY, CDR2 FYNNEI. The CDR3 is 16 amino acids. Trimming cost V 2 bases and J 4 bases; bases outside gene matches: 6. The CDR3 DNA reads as TGTGCCAGCAGTGAAAGGGAGACTAGCGGGTCAGATACGCAGTATTTT. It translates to CASSERETSGSDTQYF. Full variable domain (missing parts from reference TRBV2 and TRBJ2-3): EPEVTQTPSHQVTQMGQEVILRCVPISNHLYFYWYRQILGQKVEFLVSFYNNEISEKSEIFDDQFSVERPDGSNFTLKIRSTKLEDSAMYFCASSERETSGSDTQYFGPGTRLTVL.

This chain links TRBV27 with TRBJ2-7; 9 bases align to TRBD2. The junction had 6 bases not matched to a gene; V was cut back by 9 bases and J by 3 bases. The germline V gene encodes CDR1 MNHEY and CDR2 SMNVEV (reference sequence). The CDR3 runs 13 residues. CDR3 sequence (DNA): TGTGCCAGTTCCGGGACTAGCTTCTACGAGCAGTACTTC. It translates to CASSGTSFYEQYF.

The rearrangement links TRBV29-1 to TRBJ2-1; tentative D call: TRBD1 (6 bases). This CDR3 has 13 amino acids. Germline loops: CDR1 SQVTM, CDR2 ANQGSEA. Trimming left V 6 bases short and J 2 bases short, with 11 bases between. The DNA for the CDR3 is TGCAGCGTAAGGACAGTGACCTACAATGAGCAGTTCTTC. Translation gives CSVRTVTYNEQFF.

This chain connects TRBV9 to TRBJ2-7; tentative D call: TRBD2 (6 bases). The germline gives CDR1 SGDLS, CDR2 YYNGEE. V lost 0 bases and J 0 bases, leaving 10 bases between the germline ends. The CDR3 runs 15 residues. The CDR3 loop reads CASSVEAGFSYEQYF. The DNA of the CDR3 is TGTGCCAGCAGCGTAGAAGCGGGCTTCTCCTACGAGCAGTACTTC.

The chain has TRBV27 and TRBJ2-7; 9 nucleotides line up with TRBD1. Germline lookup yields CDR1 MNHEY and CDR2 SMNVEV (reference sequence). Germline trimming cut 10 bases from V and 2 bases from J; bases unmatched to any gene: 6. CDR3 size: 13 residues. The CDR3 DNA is TGTGCCACGCAAAGGACAGGGGCCTACGAGCAGTACTTC. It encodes CATQRTGAYEQYF.

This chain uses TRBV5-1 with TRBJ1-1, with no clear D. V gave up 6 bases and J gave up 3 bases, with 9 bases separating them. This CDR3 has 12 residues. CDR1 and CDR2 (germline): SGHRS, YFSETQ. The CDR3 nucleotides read TGCGCCAGCAAAAGCGGATACACTGAAGCTTTCTTT. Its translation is CASKSGYTEAFF.